This T cell receptor (beta chain) originates from a study of shared T cell receptors in the human thymus. The CDR3 is 15 amino acids. With V trimmed by 2 bases and J by 8 bases, 10 bases remained unmatched. Germline assignment: CDR1 SGHDT and CDR2 YYEEEE. Clones were sequenced by immunoSEQ multiplex PCR, and TCRdb holds only the in-frame ones, with some missing. The data show around 730,000 clones, 75% to 90% seen once. This sample was shared with a second study, whose subject was human thymus T cells. As reported in that work: During corrective heart surgery, resections were taken, and the thymus tissue came from them. Repertoires sampled from thymus and blood appeared biased in V and J gene usage.

The sequencing input was thymocytes. The genes are TRBV5-6 and TRBJ1-2; 9 nucleotides line up with TRBD1. This sequence was found in a girl under three years old with a congenital heart defect. The CDR3 sequence: CASSLTGGPSLGYTF. The CDR3 DNA is TGTGCCAGCAGCTTAACAGGGGGCCCAAGTTTAGGCTACACCTTC.